The 24 T cell receptor beta chains presented below share a single source sample, sequenced in a study of identical twins. TCRdb re-derived calls from the 5' RACE reads in MiXCR, one entry per CDR3 protein. The table shows about 520,000 distinct CDR3 sequences, with around 20% occurring only once. These data also formed part of another study, on T cells expressing NK-cell markers.

The specimen was CD4+ T cells sorted from blood. These receptors all stem from a woman between 18 and 29 years old in good health.

CDR3 residues: CASSHPTGNQPQHF. The CDR3 bases are TGTGCCAGCAGTCACCCGACAGGCAATCAGCCCCAGCATTTT. The gene calls are TRBV6-8 and TRBJ1-5; perhaps TRBD1 as D (5 bases). This CDR3 has 14 residues. Germline V lookup: CDR1 MNHGY, CDR2 SAAAGT. The ends were cut back, 5 bases at V and 2 bases at J, with 10 bases in the middle.

This chain joins TRBV18 and TRBJ2-3; a possible D gene is TRBD2 (6 bases). Germline assignment: CDR1 KGHSH and CDR2 LQKENI. Deletions cut 5 bases from V and 6 bases from J, with 12 bases between. CDR3 length equals 13 residues. CDR3 sequence (DNA): TGTGCCAGCTCATCGGGGGTTGTGGATACGCAGTATTTT. Protein: CASSSGVVDTQYF.

This clonotype came up a few times. The V call is TRBV7-2, the J call TRBJ2-3; D might be TRBD2 (5 bases). CDR3 size: 15 residues. V dropped 2 bases and J dropped 3 bases, with 12 bases sitting between them. The germline gives CDR1 SGHTA, CDR2 FQGNSA. The CDR3 here is CASSLIGAETDTQYF. The CDR3 coding sequence is TGTGCCAGCAGCTTAATCGGAGCGGAAACAGATACGCAGTATTTT.

The V gene is TRBV5-1, the J gene TRBJ1-2; the match to TRBD1 covers 7 bases. Looked up from germline, CDR1 is SGHRS and CDR2 is YFSETQ. J gave up 3 bases and V 4 bases, and 15 bases lay outside the gene matches. The CDR3 spans 17 residues. Here the CDR3 DNA reads TGCGCCAGCAGCCGTGGACAGGAATTGTTGGGAGACTATGGCTACACCTTC. Protein product: CASSRGQELLGDYGYTF. The whole variable domain, filled in from reference TRBV5-1 and TRBJ1-2, reads KAGVTQTPRYLIKTRGQQVTLSCSPISGHRSVSWYQQTPGQGLQFLFEYFSETQRNKGNFPGRFSGRQFSNSRSEMNVSTLELGDSALYLCASSRGQELLGDYGYTFGSGTRLTVV.

This clonotype occurred a few times. The chain combines TRBV7-2 with TRBJ2-3, with D possibly matching TRBD2 (6 bases). From germline, CDR1 is SGHTA and CDR2 FQGNSA. The CDR3 runs 13 residues. Trimming stripped 7 bases from V and 2 bases from J, with 10 bases between. CDR3 sequence (DNA): TGTGCCAGCACCCGCGGGAACACAGATACGCAGTATTTT. Its protein product is CASTRGNTDTQYF.

This clonotype was seen a few times. The genes are TRBV6-1 and TRBJ2-2, with TRBD2 identical over 8 bases. Germline CDR1 and CDR2: MNHNS and SASEGT. The V and J ends lost 10 bases and 2 bases, in that order; junction bases with no gene match: 12. This CDR3 is 16 amino acids long. The CDR3: CATRGAGGPNTGELFF. The CDR3 DNA sequence: TGTGCCACCCGGGGGGCGGGGGGACCTAACACCGGGGAGCTGTTTTTT.

V usage is TRBV12-3 or TRBV12-4 and J usage is TRBJ2-2; 7 nucleotides match TRBD1. CDR3 length equals 15 residues. Trimming removed 8 bases from V and 8 bases from J; junction bases left unmatched: 14. The CDR3 nucleotides read TGTGCCAGCTCAGAACAGGGGTTCGGTAGGGGGGAGCTGTTTTTT. Translated, it gives CASSEQGFGRGELFF.

This clonotype appeared a few times. The V call is TRBV3-1, the J call TRBJ2-1, with 15 bases lining up with TRBD2. The CDR3 spans 15 residues. V dropped 4 bases and J dropped 10; count of bases not matched to a gene: 5. Germline V gene sequence: CDR1 LGHDT, CDR2 YNNKEL (reference sequence). The CDR3 here is CASSRGTSGRKEQFF. The CDR3 bases are TGTGCCAGCAGCCGCGGGACTAGCGGGAGGAAGGAGCAGTTCTTC.

The genes are TRBV29-1 and TRBJ2-7; D possibly matches TRBD1 or TRBD2 (5 bases each). This CDR3 is built from 14 residues. V gave up 6 bases and J gave up 2 bases, with 17 bases separating them. The germline gives CDR1 SQVTM, CDR2 ANQGSEA. This chain's CDR3 is CSVGVRQVPYEQYF. The CDR3 DNA reads TGCAGCGTGGGGGTAAGGCAGGTGCCCTACGAGCAGTACTTC.

This clonotype turned up a few times. The genes are TRBV6-1 and TRBJ1-2; 7 bases are shared with TRBD1. Germline V lookup: CDR1 MNHNS, CDR2 SASEGT. J lost 8 bases, V lost 6 bases, and 12 bases had no gene match. The CDR3 is 14 residues long. The CDR3 region is CASSTFGTVSGYTF. CDR3 sequence (DNA): TGTGCCAGCAGCACTTTCGGGACAGTTAGCGGCTACACCTTC.

In this sample, this clonotype turned up a few times. The V and J genes are TRBV29-1 and TRBJ1-1; 7 positions agree with TRBD1. Germline values: CDR1 SQVTM, CDR2 ANQGSEA. The CDR3 covers 14 residues. With 5 bases clipped from V and 2 bases from J, the junction kept 8 bases outside the gene matches. The CDR3 DNA reads as TGCAGCGTTAATTCCCGACAGGGAAACACTGAAGCTTTCTTT. It codes for CSVNSRQGNTEAFF.

This chain joins TRBV20-1 and TRBJ2-3, with TRBD1 as a possible D gene (5 bases). Germline CDR1 reads DFQATT; CDR2 reads SNEGSKA (reference sequence). The CDR3 extends over 13 amino acids. Deletions cut 5 bases from V and 6 bases from J, with 15 bases between. The CDR3 protein is CSAGSPAGDTQYF. In DNA, the CDR3 is TGCAGTGCTGGTTCACCCGCAGGGGATACGCAGTATTTT.

This chain links TRBV9 with TRBJ2-7; D possibly matches TRBD1 or TRBD2 (5 bases each). There are 14 residues in the CDR3. The V gene lost 4 bases and the J gene lost 0 bases, with 11 bases spanning the gap. Per the germline V gene, CDR1 is SGDLS and CDR2 is YYNGEE. CDR3 coding DNA: TGTGCCAGCAGCACGGGACCTTACTCCTACGAGCAGTACTTC. This translates into CASSTGPYSYEQYF.

V and J are TRBV2 and TRBJ2-1; D is ambiguous. This CDR3 has 15 amino acids. V gave up 4 bases and J gave up 1 base, with 11 bases separating them. The germline V gene encodes CDR1 SNHLY and CDR2 FYNNEI. CDR3 DNA: TGTGCCAGCAGTGTTGAGCCTCGATCCTACAATGAGCAGTTCTTC. This encodes CASSVEPRSYNEQFF.

V gene TRBV7-2 combines with J gene TRBJ2-7; D is possibly TRBD2 (6 bases). Germline V gene data show CDR1 as SGHTA and CDR2 as FQGNSA. Trimming took 0 bases from V and 3 from J, leaving 18 bases between them. The CDR3 is 17 residues long. The CDR3 nucleotides are TGTGCCAGCAGCTTAGCAGACCGGGGTCGGGAGAACTACGAGCAGTACTTC. As protein: CASSLADRGRENYEQYF. Together with reference TRBV7-2 and TRBJ2-7, the CDR3 gives the full variable domain: GAGVSQSPSNKVTEKGKDVELRCDPISGHTALYWYRQSLGQGLEFLIYFQGNSAPDKSGLPSDRFSAERTGGSVSTLTIQRTQQEDSAVYLCASSLADRGRENYEQYFGPGTRLTVT.

The chain uses TRBV20-1 and TRBJ2-2; D is tentatively TRBD1 or TRBD2 (5 bases each). This CDR3 has 14 amino acids. CDR1 DFQATT and CDR2 SNEGSKA come from the germline V gene (reference sequence). Trimming cost V 1 base and J 7 bases, with 13 bases left between them. DNA for the CDR3: TGCAGTGCTAGAGTTGGGGGTTCGGTCGGGGAGCTGTTTTTT. The encoded protein is CSARVGGSVGELFF.

CDR3 residues: CASKKWTLRDTEAFF. In nucleotides, the CDR3 is TGTGCCAGCAAAAAATGGACACTACGTGACACTGAAGCTTTCTTT. The chain recombines TRBV27 with TRBJ1-1; tentatively, D is TRBD1 (5 bases). The CDR3 spans 15 residues. V was trimmed by 7 bases and J by 3 bases, leaving 18 bases between them. CDR1 and CDR2 (germline): MNHEY, SMNVEV (reference sequence).

This clonotype was detected only once. The gene calls are TRBV30 and TRBJ1-2; no firm D call. V lost 0 bases and J lost 4, with 12 bases in between. Germline lookup yields CDR1 GTSNPN and CDR2 SVGIG (reference sequence). This CDR3 is 14 amino acids long. The CDR3 protein is CAWSVQAGPYGYTF. In DNA form, the CDR3 reads TGTGCCTGGAGTGTACAAGCCGGCCCCTATGGCTACACCTTC.

This clonotype was recorded a few times. The rearrangement uses TRBV3-1 and TRBJ1-1, with 9 bases identical to TRBD1. Losses at the gene ends were 4 bases for V and 6 bases for J; bases not matched to a gene: 12. The CDR3 sequence is 16 residues long. The germline gives CDR1 LGHDT, CDR2 YNNKEL (reference sequence). In DNA, the CDR3 is TGTGCCAGCAGCCGGGGAAGGACAGGGGCGGGCGCTGAAGCTTTCTTT. Translated, it gives CASSRGRTGAGAEAFF.

This clonotype was counted only a few times. The V call is TRBV11-2, the J call TRBJ2-6; TRBD2 matches 8 bases. The J segment lost 0 bases and the V segment lost 7 bases, leaving 11 bases of the junction unmatched. The CDR3 consists of 18 residues. The germline gives CDR1 SGHAT, CDR2 FQNNGV. The CDR3 reads CASNSLIAGTSGANVLTF. The CDR3 nucleotides are TGTGCCAGCAACTCTTTAATAGCGGGAACCTCTGGGGCCAACGTCCTGACTTTC.

The chain employs TRBV4-1 and TRBJ1-2; D not resolved. Trimming cost V 0 bases and J 2 bases, with 13 bases left between them. The CDR3 consists of 16 residues. Germline-derived CDR1 and CDR2 are MGHRA and YSYEKL. CDR3 in amino acids: CASSQEGRHGNYGYTF. The DNA for the CDR3 is TGCGCCAGCAGCCAAGAAGGCAGGCACGGAAACTATGGCTACACCTTC.

The V gene is TRBV27, the J gene TRBJ2-7, with 10 bases aligning to TRBD1. J lost 6 bases, V lost 2 bases, and 7 bases had no gene match. There are 15 residues in the CDR3. Germline V gene sequence: CDR1 MNHEY, CDR2 SMNVEV (reference sequence). The CDR3 reads CASSLVGTGVAEQYF. The CDR3 nucleotides read TGTGCCAGCAGTTTAGTTGGGACAGGGGTCGCCGAGCAGTACTTC.

This clonotype has a count of ten or more. V usage is TRBV6-1 and J usage is TRBJ2-5, with D tentatively TRBD2 (5 bases). The V end was cut by 6 bases, the J end by 12 bases, with 23 bases between. Germline CDR1 is MNHNS and CDR2 is SASEGT. This CDR3 spans 14 amino acids. In DNA form, the CDR3 reads TGTGCCAGCAGGCCCACCCGGACTCCGAGCGAGAAGTACTTC. This translates into CASRPTRTPSEKYF.

The chain combines TRBV7-2 with TRBJ1-1; 8 bases are shared with TRBD1. Germline V gene data show CDR1 as SGHTA and CDR2 as FQGNSA. This CDR3 is 15 amino acids long. Germline trimming cut 3 bases from V and 4 bases from J; bases unmatched to any gene: 7. The CDR3 reads CASSFHRGLGTEAFF. CDR3 nucleotide sequence: TGTGCCAGCAGCTTTCACAGGGGGTTGGGCACTGAAGCTTTCTTT.